This record concerns one TCR beta chain sequence. Its antigen is still unknown. This entry belongs to a study of T cells in tuberculosis. Study-wide context: Within 7 days of starting treatment, or before, PBMC were stored.

The time point: new active TB diagnosis, blood taken before or within 7 days of starting treatment. Study-level findings and limits: Active tuberculosis TCR-alpha repertoires lay closer to GMM-specific TCRs than IGRA-negative controls, suggesting clonal expansion.

Profiled with immunoSEQ multiplex PCR; TCRdb holds only in-frame clones, not every one. The table lists 30,000 to 40,000 clones, roughly 94% of them singletons. Germline V gene sequence: CDR1 SEHNR, CDR2 FQNEAQ (reference sequence). The CDR3 has 15 amino acids. J was trimmed by 3 bases and V by 3 bases; bases with no gene match: 8. The sample here was PBMCs, taken at tuberculosis diagnosis. The sequence derives from an adult with tuberculosis. The chain has TRBV7-9 and TRBJ2-7; TRBD2 aligns across 7 bases. This CDR3 is CASSFTGTTYYEQYF. The CDR3 nucleotides read TGTGCCAGCAGCTTCACCGGGACTACTTACTACGAGCAGTACTTC.